These T cell receptor beta chains were read from a single sample in a study of blood T cell repertoires in COVID-19. TCRdb's table, derived via immunoSEQ multiplex PCR, lists solely in-frame clones and lacks some. The profile covers 200,000 to 250,000 clones, with around 84% appearing a single time and roughly 10% taken by the ten largest. Specimen: peripheral blood. These receptors were collected from a man aged 45 to 65 with active or convalescent COVID-19. The CDR3 runs from the conserved cysteine through the conserved F or W. A D gene is named only where the DNA matches it firmly. Not all rows give a size; the values are once, few, many and, for expanded clones, a class.

d_call j_call v_call clone_size cdr3_aa cdr3_nt
TRBD2 TRBJ2-7 TRBV6-5 - CASSYSRGGVYEQYF TGTGCCAGCAGTTACTCTAGGGGAGGGGTTTACGAGCAGTACTTC
TRBD1 TRBJ2-5 TRBV6-2/TRBV6-3 - CASSYGDRDQETQYF TGTGCCAGCAGTTATGGGGACAGGGACCAAGAGACCCAGTACTTC
- TRBJ1-5 TRBV6-5 once CASSRGGQGNQPQHF TGTGCCAGCAGTCGCGGAGGCCAGGGGAATCAGCCCCAGCATTTT
TRBD2 TRBJ2-3 TRBV2 - CASIFAGEPYF TGTGCCAGCATTTTTGCGGGAGAGCCGTACTTT
TRBD2 TRBJ2-5 TRBV5-1 few CASSLAASGSQETQYF TGCGCCAGCAGCTTAGCGGCTAGCGGGAGCCAAGAGACCCAGTACTTC
- TRBJ1-4 TRBV15 - CATSRGRTEKLFF TGTGCCACCAGCAGGGGGAGGACAGAAAAACTGTTTTTT
TRBD1 TRBJ1-1 TRBV5-4 - CASSLRDRESGEAFF TGTGCCAGCAGCCTCCGGGACAGGGAGTCCGGTGAAGCTTTCTTT
- TRBJ2-5 TRBV5-1 few CASSLGGTHEETQYF TGCGCCAGCAGCTTGGGCGGGACGCATGAAGAGACCCAGTACTTC
- TRBJ2-7 TRBV9 - CASSFGRGSYEQYF TGTGCCAGCAGCTTCGGCAGGGGCTCCTACGAGCAGTACTTC
- TRBJ1-1 TRBV7-2 - CASSFGAPTEAFF TGTGCCAGCAGCTTTGGGGCGCCCACTGAAGCTTTCTTT
TRBD2 TRBJ2-5 TRBV7-9 - CASSLPSGGYQETQYF TGTGCCAGCAGCTTACCTAGCGGTGGGTACCAAGAGACCCAGTACTTC
- TRBJ2-1 TRBV29-1 - CSVDRQYSYNEQFF TGCAGCGTTGACCGCCAGTACTCCTACAATGAGCAGTTCTTC